The 5 T cell receptor beta chains below were found in one sample sequenced in a study of T cell responses to AZD1222 COVID-19 vaccine. Profiled with immunoSEQ multiplex PCR; TCRdb holds only in-frame clones, not every one. The repertoire has some 110,000 clones, 80% to 90% of them found once; the top ten carry about 8.7%. Source: peripheral blood, taken on day 0 of AZD1222 vaccination. These TCRs come from an adult in good health.

The chain links TRBV19 to TRBJ1-5, with no clear D. Trimming removed 4 bases at V and 2 bases at J, with 12 bases between. The germline V gene encodes CDR1 LNHDA and CDR2 SQIVND (reference sequence). This CDR3 region has 15 residues. As DNA, the CDR3 is TGTGCCAGTAGTAGTTTGGTGGGCGGCAATCAGCCCCAGCATTTT. Translated, it gives CASSSLVGGNQPQHF.

The chain links TRBV5-1 to TRBJ1-1; D is uncertain. CDR1 is SGHRS and CDR2 is YFSETQ in the germline V gene. This CDR3 comprises 15 residues. Trimming shortened V by 1 base and J by 1 base, and 11 bases separated the two germline ends. The CDR3 region is CASSLLSTKNTEAFF. The CDR3 DNA follows: TGCGCCAGCAGCTTGTTGTCCACGAAGAACACTGAAGCTTTCTTT.

CDR3 region: CASSRSAGTSRETQYF. The CDR3 region has the DNA TGCGCCAGCTCCCGGTCCGCCGGGACAAGTCGAGAGACCCAGTACTTC. V is TRBV4-1 and J is TRBJ2-5, with D possibly matching TRBD1 (6 bases). The CDR3 has 16 residues. Trimming removed 8 bases at V and 4 bases at J, with 23 bases between. The V gene's germline CDR1 is MGHRA and CDR2 YSYEKL.

The chain links TRBV9 to TRBJ2-7; D unclear. Germline-derived CDR1 and CDR2 are SGDLS and YYNGEE. This CDR3 has 14 amino acids. The V end was cut by 0 bases, the J end by 5 bases, with 12 bases between. The CDR3 bases are TGTGCCAGCAGCGTAGATTCCGCTAGTCACGAGCAGTACTTC. It translates to CASSVDSASHEQYF.

This clone was picked up many times. DNA for the CDR3: TGTGCCAGCAGCTTAACCCTTGACACAGCGAACACCGGGGAGCTGTTTTTT. It translates to CASSLTLDTANTGELFF. V gene TRBV7-2 combines with J gene TRBJ2-2; D is undetermined. Germline values: CDR1 SGHTA, CDR2 FQGNSA. Trimming cost V 2 bases and J 0 bases, with 13 bases left between them. The CDR3 is 17 residues long.